The 19 T cell receptor beta chains listed next were all sequenced from one sample in a study of cytomegalovirus exposure and HLA in healthy donors. The PCR had 60 Vbeta and 13 Jbeta primers. Repertoires were generated with immunoSEQ multiplex PCR, while TCRdb's copy carries only in-frame clones and drops some. The sample contains about 92,000 clones, roughly 63% of which appear only once. The sample consisted of PBMCs. The receptors shown here come from a man aged 50 to 60 in good health and CMV-seronegative.

This clone was picked up one time. The genes are TRBV28 and TRBJ1-5, with a tentative D call TRBD1 (5 bases). CDR1 and CDR2 from the germline V gene are MDHEN and SYDVKM. Trimming took 3 bases from V and 0 from J, leaving 12 bases between them. This CDR3 is 16 amino acids long. CDR3 coding DNA: TGTGCCAGCAGTTTGGGGGGAGACCCTAGCAATCAGCCCCAGCATTTT. It is translated as CASSLGGDPSNQPQHF. Drawing the rest from reference TRBV28 and TRBJ1-5, the complete variable domain is DVKVTQSSRYLVKRTGEKVFLECVQDMDHENMFWYRQDPGLGLRLIYFSYDVKMKEKGDIPEGYSVSREKKERFSLILESASTNQTSMYLCASSLGGDPSNQPQHFGDGTRLSIL.

The rearrangement uses TRBV6-1 and TRBJ2-7; 9 positions agree with TRBD2. Germline trimming cut 8 bases from V and 7 bases from J; bases unmatched to any gene: 9. The V gene's germline CDR1 is MNHNS and CDR2 SASEGT. The CDR3 totals 13 residues. In DNA, the CDR3 is TGTGCCAGCTCCAGCGGGAGGTTGTGGGAGCAGTACGTC. Its translation: CASSSGRLWEQYV.

The gene calls are TRBV7-3 and TRBJ2-3; the D gene is possibly TRBD1 (6 bases). The length of the CDR3 is 11 residues. Germline V gene data show CDR1 as SGHTA and CDR2 as FQGTGA. The germline V and J ends were trimmed by 5 bases and 6 bases, with 6 bases remaining between them. CDR3 sequence reads: CASSRGDTQYF. The CDR3 DNA follows: TGTGCCAGCAGCAGGGGGGATACGCAGTATTTT.

On this clone: The same CDR3 also results from other DNA sequences found in this sample. The chain uses TRBV7-2 and TRBJ1-2; 12 nucleotides align to TRBD1. V lost 1 base and J lost 2; bases outside the gene matches: 2. The CDR3 totals 16 residues. The germline V gene encodes CDR1 SGHTA and CDR2 FQGNSA. Here the CDR3 DNA reads TGTGCCAGCAGCTTAGAGGGACAGGGGGCGAACTATGGCTACACCTTC. Residues: CASSLEGQGANYGYTF.

The chain joins TRBV9 to TRBJ1-4; the match to TRBD1 covers 9 bases. The germline V gene has CDR1 SGDLS and CDR2 YYNGEE. V lost 0 bases, J lost 10 bases, and 4 bases stayed unmatched. This CDR3 contains 14 residues. This CDR3 reads CASSVGQGDGKLFF. The CDR3 region has the DNA TGTGCCAGCAGCGTAGGACAGGGGGATGGAAAACTGTTTTTT. The full variable domain, its missing parts supplied by reference TRBV9 and TRBJ1-4, is DSGVTQTPKHLITATGQRVTLRCSPRSGDLSVYWYQQSLDQGLQFLIQYYNGEERAKGNILERFSAQQFPDLHSELNLSSLELGDSALYFCASSVGQGDGKLFFGSGTQLSVL.

The rearrangement uses TRBV10-3 and TRBJ1-1; D gene unclear. The CDR3 consists of 13 residues. The V end was cut by 0 bases, the J end by 10 bases, with 12 bases between. Germline CDR1 is ENHRY and CDR2 is SYGVKD. The CDR3 DNA sequence: TGTGCCATCAGTGAGTCGGTACGAGGTGTAGCTTTCTTT. Protein product: CAISESVRGVAFF.

This chain joins TRBV7-2 and TRBJ2-5, with a tentative D call TRBD2 (6 bases). This CDR3 is 15 amino acids long. Germline V gene lookup returns CDR1 SGHTA and CDR2 FQGNSA. Trimming left V 6 bases short and J 6 bases short, with 20 bases between. CDR3 sequence: CASSPQPGLGKTQYF. The CDR3 coding sequence is TGTGCCAGCAGTCCACAACCGGGACTGGGTAAGACCCAGTACTTC.

The rearrangement links TRBV4-2 to TRBJ1-6, with 9 nucleotides matching TRBD1. Germline lookup yields CDR1 LGHNA and CDR2 YNFKEQ. Germline trimming cut 3 bases from V and 5 bases from J; bases unmatched to any gene: 2. The CDR3 totals 15 residues. CDR3 sequence reads: CASSHGDRDNSPLHF. In nucleotides, the CDR3 is TGTGCCAGCAGCCATGGGGACAGGGATAATTCACCCCTCCACTTT.

The chain is built from TRBV9 and TRBJ1-4; 7 bases line up with TRBD1. This CDR3 is built from 13 residues. Germline values: CDR1 SGDLS, CDR2 YYNGEE. V lost 4 bases and J lost 8; bases outside the gene matches: 5. The CDR3 DNA reads as TGTGCCAGCAGCCTAAGACAGGGCGAAAAACTGTTTTTT. Protein: CASSLRQGEKLFF.

The V call is TRBV6-5, the J call TRBJ2-1, with TRBD2 matching 7 bases. After removal of 0 bases from V and 4 bases from J, the junction contained 3 bases not matched to a gene. Germline values: CDR1 MNHEY, CDR2 SVGAGI. This CDR3 region has 15 residues. The CDR3, as DNA: TGTGCCAGCAGTTACTCCTGGGGGGGATACAATGAGCAGTTCTTC. Amino acids: CASSYSWGGYNEQFF.

A few counts support this clone. The chain joins TRBV6-5 to TRBJ2-5; possible D gene TRBD2, 5 bases. Per germline, CDR1 MNHEY and CDR2 SVGAGI. CDR3 length: 16 residues. V lost 0 bases, J lost 5 bases, and 16 bases lay in between. CDR3 coding DNA: TGTGCCAGCAGTTACTCGGAATCAGAGGGATTGGAGACCCAGTACTTC. Its protein is CASSYSESEGLETQYF.

The chain has TRBV6-5 and TRBJ1-1; 7 nucleotides line up with TRBD1. V was clipped by 7 bases and J by 3 bases; unmatched bases: 5. The V gene's germline CDR1 is MNHEY and CDR2 SVGAGI. CDR3 length: 13 residues. CDR3 DNA: TGTGCCAGCACGAGGGACAGCTACACTGAAGCTTTCTTT. This translates into CASTRDSYTEAFF.

This chain uses TRBV10-2 with TRBJ2-5; 7 nucleotides match TRBD1. Germline trimming cut 6 bases from V and 2 bases from J; bases unmatched to any gene: 0. CDR3 length: 12 amino acids. Germline CDR1 and CDR2: WSHSY and SAAADI. The chain's CDR3 is CASRTGQETQYF. The CDR3 nucleotides read TGCGCCAGCAGGACAGGGCAAGAGACCCAGTACTTC.

This chain connects TRBV4-2 to TRBJ1-4; D remains unclear. Trimming shortened V by 0 bases and J by 7 bases, and 9 bases separated the two germline ends. CDR3 size: 14 residues. The germline gives CDR1 LGHNA, CDR2 YNFKEQ. CDR3 in DNA: TGTGCCAGCAGCCAAGATCCCATCGGTGAAAAACTGTTTTTT. It codes for CASSQDPIGEKLFF.

The chain uses TRBV28 and TRBJ2-7; a possible D gene is TRBD1 (5 bases). Between the trimmed V and J ends, which lost 6 bases and 0 bases, there was a span of 15 bases. The CDR3 runs to 15 residues. Germline-derived CDR1 and CDR2 are MDHEN and SYDVKM. The CDR3 sequence: CASSPWGESSYEQYF. The CDR3 DNA is TGTGCCAGCAGCCCATGGGGCGAAAGCTCCTACGAGCAGTACTTC.

With respect to this clone: The junction departs from germline at one end; a sequencing error may be responsible. The gene calls are TRBV11-3 and TRBJ1-2; 7 bases align to TRBD1. This CDR3 is 16 amino acids long. CDR1 SGHNT and CDR2 YENEEA come from the germline V gene. CDR3 nucleotides: TGTGCCAGCAGCTCGGGGGGGACAGTATATAACGATGGCTACACCTTC. The encoded protein is CASSSGGTVYNDGYTF.

The chain employs TRBV7-9 and TRBJ2-3; no clear D gene. The CDR3 is made up of 17 amino acids. Germline V gene sequence: CDR1 SEHNR, CDR2 FQNEAQ (reference sequence). The ends were cut back, 5 bases at V and 4 bases at J, with 22 bases in the middle. Here the CDR3 DNA reads TGTGCCAGCAGCCGTGAATGGGTGGCCCGCAGCGCAGATACGCAGTATTTT. This encodes CASSREWVARSADTQYF.

Only a few counts were recorded for this clone. J is TRBJ2-2 and V is TRBV7-9, with TRBD1 matching over 7 bases. This CDR3 spans 15 amino acids. With 8 bases clipped from V and 3 bases from J, the junction kept 9 bases outside the gene matches. From germline, CDR1 is SEHNR and CDR2 FQNEAQ (reference sequence). The CDR3, as DNA: TGTGCCAGCCCGAGGGGGCTAGCAGACACCGGGGAGCTGTTTTTT. Its translation: CASPRGLADTGELFF.

The J gene is TRBJ2-5, the V gene TRBV13, with D possibly matching TRBD2 (5 bases). The CDR3 loop spans 13 amino acids. V was trimmed by 5 bases and J by 6 bases, leaving 13 bases between them. In germline, CDR1 is PRHDT, CDR2 FYEKMQ (reference sequence). For the CDR3, the DNA is TGTGCCAGCAGCAGCCCGGGGTGGCAGACCCAGTACTTC. Encoded protein: CASSSPGWQTQYF.